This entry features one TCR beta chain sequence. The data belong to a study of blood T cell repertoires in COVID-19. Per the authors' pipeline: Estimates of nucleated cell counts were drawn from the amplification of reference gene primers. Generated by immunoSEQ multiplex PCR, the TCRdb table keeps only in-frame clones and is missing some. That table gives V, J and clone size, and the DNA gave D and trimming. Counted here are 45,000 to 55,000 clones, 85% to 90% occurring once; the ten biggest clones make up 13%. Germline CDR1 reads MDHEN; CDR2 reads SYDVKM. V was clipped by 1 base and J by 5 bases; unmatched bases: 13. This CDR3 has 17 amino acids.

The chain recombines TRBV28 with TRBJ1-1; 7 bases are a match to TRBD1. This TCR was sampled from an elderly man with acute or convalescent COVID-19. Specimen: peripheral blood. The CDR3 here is CASSLSIGAGGMTEAFF. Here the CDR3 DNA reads TGTGCCAGCAGTTTATCGATCGGGGCAGGGGGAATGACTGAAGCTTTCTTT.